The 20 T cell receptor beta chains below all came from one sample that was sequenced in a study of cytomegalovirus exposure and HLA in healthy donors. Both 60 Vbeta primers and 13 Jbeta primers went into the PCR. Assay: immunoSEQ multiplex PCR; the TCRdb copy retains only in-frame clones and omits some. This sample yields around 65,000 clones, of which about 63% are seen a single time; about 17% belongs to the top ten. The sample consisted of PBMCs. All receptors come from a man aged 40-49 years in good health and CMV-seropositive.

In its sample, this clone was seen a few times. This chain connects TRBV9 to TRBJ2-1, with 7 bases matching TRBD1. The ends lost 4 bases at V and 4 bases at J; junction bases unmatched: 5. Germline-derived CDR1 and CDR2 are SGDLS and YYNGEE. The CDR3 runs 14 residues. In nucleotides, the CDR3 is TGTGCCAGCAGCCCATGGGGACAGTACAATGAGCAGTTCTTC. This gives the protein CASSPWGQYNEQFF.

The J gene is TRBJ1-1, the V gene TRBV11-3; no reliable D call. V dropped 4 bases and J dropped 5 bases, with 11 bases sitting between them. Germline loops: CDR1 SGHNT, CDR2 YENEEA. The CDR3 is 13 amino acids. In DNA, the CDR3 is TGTGCCAGCAGCTCCCCGGAGGTTACTGAAGCTTTCTTT. Protein: CASSSPEVTEAFF.

In this sample, this clone turned up a few times. The CDR3 here is CASSLMGRGLEETQYF. In nucleotides, the CDR3 is TGTGCCAGCAGCTTAATGGGCAGGGGGCTGGAAGAGACCCAGTACTTC. The J gene is TRBJ2-5, the V gene TRBV7-3; the match to TRBD1 covers 8 bases. The CDR3 runs 16 residues. Looked up from germline, CDR1 is SGHTA and CDR2 is FQGTGA. Trimming at V came to 1 base and at J to 3 bases, leaving 7 bases not matched to a gene. Supplemented by reference TRBV7-3 and TRBJ2-5, the full variable domain reads GAGVSQTPSNKVTEKGKYVELRCDPISGHTALYWYRQSLGQGPEFLIYFQGTGAADDSGLPNDRFFAVRPEGSVSTLKIQRTERGDSAVYLCASSLMGRGLEETQYFGPGTRLLVL.

This clone was picked up a small number of times. V and J are TRBV11-2 and TRBJ2-1, with D perhaps TRBD2 (6 bases). The CDR3 is 15 residues long. CDR1 SGHAT and CDR2 FQNNGV come from the germline V gene. Trimming stripped 0 bases from V and 3 bases from J, with 9 bases between. DNA for the CDR3: TGTGCCAGCAGCTTAGATCCCGGGAGCTACAATGAGCAGTTCTTC. Its translation is CASSLDPGSYNEQFF.

The V and J genes are TRBV15 and TRBJ2-1; D is possibly TRBD1 (5 bases). This CDR3 has 16 residues. The germline gives CDR1 LNHNV, CDR2 YYDKDF (reference sequence). The V gene lost 0 bases and the J gene lost 7 bases, with 16 bases spanning the gap. CDR3 sequence: CATSREQGTAANEQFF. The CDR3 bases are TGTGCCACCAGCAGAGAGCAGGGTACCGCCGCGAATGAGCAGTTCTTC. Looking up the rest from reference TRBV15 and TRBJ2-1 gives the full variable domain: DAMVIQNPRYQVTQFGKPVTLSCSQTLNHNVMYWYQQKSSQAPKLLFHYYDKDFNNEADTPDNFQSRRPNTSFCFLDIRSPGLGDTAMYLCATSREQGTAANEQFFGPGTRLTVL.

The gene calls are TRBV5-6 and TRBJ1-2; 7 bases are a match to TRBD1. This CDR3 is 15 amino acids long. The germline CDR1 and CDR2 sequences are SGHDT and YYEEEE. Trimming took 4 bases from V and 4 from J; bases not matched to a gene: 10. The CDR3 here is CASSPQGRAAYGYTF. CDR3 nucleotides: TGTGCCAGCAGCCCACAGGGGCGGGCGGCCTATGGCTACACCTTC.

The V gene is TRBV9, the J gene TRBJ1-6, with 9 nucleotides matching TRBD1. With V trimmed by 2 bases and J by 7 bases, 7 bases remained unmatched. The CDR3 runs to 16 residues. CDR1 is SGDLS and CDR2 is YYNGEE in the germline V gene. The CDR3 loop is CASSVNPGQGNSPLHF. CDR3 nucleotides: TGTGCCAGCAGCGTGAATCCGGGACAGGGAAATTCACCCCTCCACTTT.

The chain combines TRBV30 with TRBJ2-5; 10 bases match TRBD2. V lost 0 bases and J lost 4; bases outside the gene matches: 5. The CDR3 extends over 15 amino acids. Germline CDR1 and CDR2: GTSNPN and SVGIG (reference sequence). The CDR3 is CAWSVILAGVETQYF. The DNA of the CDR3 is TGTGCCTGGAGTGTAATCCTAGCGGGAGTAGAGACCCAGTACTTC.

This chain uses TRBV7-9 with TRBJ2-5; possible D gene TRBD2, 6 bases. Germline assignment: CDR1 SEHNR and CDR2 FQNEAQ (reference sequence). The germline V and J ends were trimmed by 8 bases and 2 bases, with 9 bases remaining between them. CDR3 length equals 12 residues. CDR3 region: CASGRGQETQYF. Here the CDR3 DNA reads TGTGCCAGCGGTCGGGGGCAAGAGACCCAGTACTTC.

The rearrangement joins TRBV19 to TRBJ1-5; weak D call: TRBD1 (5 bases). Germline V gene data show CDR1 as LNHDA and CDR2 as SQIVND (reference sequence). V was trimmed by 9 bases and J by 0 bases, leaving 15 bases between them. The CDR3 sequence is 15 residues long. The CDR3 nucleotides read TGTGCCAGCCACAATGGGGGGTATAGCAATCAGCCCCAGCATTTT. Translating it yields CASHNGGYSNQPQHF.

This rearrangement joins TRBV7-9 to TRBJ2-7; TRBD1 might be the D (6 bases). The germline V gene encodes CDR1 SEHNR and CDR2 FQNEAQ (reference sequence). Trimming pared 5 bases from V and 3 bases from J, leaving 11 bases between. The CDR3 contains 13 residues. The CDR3 DNA is TGTGCCAGCAGCCCGGGACACATCTACGAGCAGTACTTC. Its translation is CASSPGHIYEQYF.

The gene calls are TRBV30 and TRBJ2-2, with 7 bases lining up with TRBD1. V shed 7 bases, J shed 7 bases, and the junction held 9 bases outside the gene matches. Germline V gene sequence: CDR1 GTSNPN, CDR2 SVGIG (reference sequence). The CDR3 contains 13 residues. The CDR3 region has the DNA TGTGCCTCCTATAGGGGGCATGGCGGGGAGCTGTTTTTT. Translated, it gives CASYRGHGGELFF.

The chain combines TRBV7-9 with TRBJ2-1; no firm D call. The CDR3 contains 15 residues. V was shortened by 4 bases and J by 2 bases, with 12 bases between the two germline ends. Germline CDR1 SEHNR, CDR2 FQNEAQ (reference sequence). CDR3: CASSSETSPYNEQFF. The CDR3 DNA reads as TGTGCCAGCAGCTCCGAGACATCCCCCTACAATGAGCAGTTCTTC.

This clone was picked up a small number of times. V gene TRBV13 combines with J gene TRBJ1-6; 9 bases map to TRBD1. In germline, CDR1 is PRHDT, CDR2 FYEKMQ (reference sequence). J lost 10 bases, V lost 5 bases, and 9 bases had no gene match. The CDR3 contains 15 residues. The CDR3 DNA reads TGTGCCAGCAGCCAAGCGGGACAGGGATGGTCACCCCTCCACTTT. Translated, it gives CASSQAGQGWSPLHF. Using reference TRBV13 and TRBJ1-6 for the parts outside the CDR3, the full variable domain is AAGVIQSPRHLIKEKRETATLKCYPIPRHDTVYWYQQGPGQDPQFLISFYEKMQSDKGSIPDRFSAQQFSDYHSELNMSSLELGDSALYFCASSQAGQGWSPLHFGNGTRLTVT.

This chain joins TRBV30 and TRBJ2-5; D possibly corresponds to TRBD2 (5 bases). Germline lookup yields CDR1 GTSNPN and CDR2 SVGIG (reference sequence). V was shortened by 0 bases and J by 8 bases, with 13 bases between the two germline ends. The CDR3 loop spans 13 amino acids. The chain's CDR3 is CAWSVRGSGTQYF. CDR3 nucleotides: TGTGCCTGGAGTGTACGCGGGTCCGGAACCCAGTACTTC. Full variable domain (rest looked up from reference TRBV30 and TRBJ2-5): SQTIHQWPATLVQPVGSPLSLECTVEGTSNPNLYWYRQAAGRGLQLLFYSVGIGQISSEVPQNLSASRPQDRQFILSSKKLLLSDSGFYLCAWSVRGSGTQYFGPGTRLLVL.

This clone was seen more than once but under ten times. The junction does not match germline at one end; this may be a read error. The chain links TRBV7-9 to TRBJ1-2; possibly TRBD1 for D (6 bases). This CDR3 comprises 12 residues. Germline values: CDR1 SEHNR, CDR2 FQNEAQ (reference sequence). The CDR3 nucleotides are TGTTCCAGCAGCCCAGGGGACTATGGCTACACCTTC. It yields the protein CSSSPGDYGYTF.

The rearrangement joins TRBV9 to TRBJ2-2, with D unclear. Germline V gene data show CDR1 as SGDLS and CDR2 as YYNGEE. This CDR3 comprises 13 residues. The V end lost 0 bases, the J end lost 5 bases, and 5 bases lay between the germline ends. CDR3 sequence reads: CASSVGQTGELFF. The CDR3 nucleotides are TGTGCCAGCAGCGTAGGGCAAACCGGGGAGCTGTTTTTT.

The V gene is TRBV30, the J gene TRBJ2-4; D is unclear. Germline loops: CDR1 GTSNPN, CDR2 SVGIG (reference sequence). V was pared by 1 base and J by 4 bases, with 11 bases between. The CDR3 has 14 residues. CDR3 loop: CAWSGHPLKNIQYF. CDR3 DNA: TGTGCCTGGAGTGGCCACCCCCTAAAAAACATTCAGTACTTC. Drawing the rest from reference TRBV30 and TRBJ2-4, the complete variable domain is SQTIHQWPATLVQPVGSPLSLECTVEGTSNPNLYWYRQAAGRGLQLLFYSVGIGQISSEVPQNLSASRPQDRQFILSSKKLLLSDSGFYLCAWSGHPLKNIQYFGAGTRLSVL.

V usage is TRBV9 and J usage is TRBJ1-3, with D possibly TRBD1 on 5 matching bases. The CDR3 is 15 residues long. V dropped 4 bases and J dropped 0 bases, with 11 bases sitting between them. CDR1 is SGDLS, CDR2 YYNGEE, per germline. The DNA of the CDR3 is TGTGCCAGCAGCCTCCAGGGCTACTCTGGAAACACCATATATTTT. Encoded protein: CASSLQGYSGNTIYF.

The chain employs TRBV19 and TRBJ1-2; D unresolved. From germline, CDR1 is LNHDA and CDR2 SQIVND (reference sequence). CDR3 size: 14 residues. V was clipped by 3 bases and J by 4 bases, with 12 bases between them. CDR3 residues: CASSILRARYGYTF. The DNA for the CDR3 is TGTGCCAGTAGTATTTTACGAGCTCGCTATGGCTACACCTTC. Together with reference TRBV19 and TRBJ1-2, the CDR3 gives the full variable domain: DGGITQSPKYLFRKEGQNVTLSCEQNLNHDAMYWYRQDPGQGLRLIYYSQIVNDFQKGDIAEGYSVSREKKESFPLTVTSAQKNPTAFYLCASSILRARYGYTFGSGTRLTVV.